This T cell receptor beta chain was profiled in a study of monozygotic twins with inflammatory bowel disease. CDR3 length: 16 amino acids. The germline gives CDR1 SGHTA, CDR2 FQGTGA. One entry per CDR3 protein, without DNA, is what TCRdb gives after re-calling the 5' RACE reads. The listing contains approximately 400,000 distinct CDR3 sequences. This chain uses TRBV7-3 with TRBJ2-1. Sequenced input: blood. This sequence originates from a human donor with ulcerative colitis or Crohn's disease, or a healthy co-twin of an affected twin (not recorded which). CDR3 amino acids: CASSLTGGGSYNEQFF.